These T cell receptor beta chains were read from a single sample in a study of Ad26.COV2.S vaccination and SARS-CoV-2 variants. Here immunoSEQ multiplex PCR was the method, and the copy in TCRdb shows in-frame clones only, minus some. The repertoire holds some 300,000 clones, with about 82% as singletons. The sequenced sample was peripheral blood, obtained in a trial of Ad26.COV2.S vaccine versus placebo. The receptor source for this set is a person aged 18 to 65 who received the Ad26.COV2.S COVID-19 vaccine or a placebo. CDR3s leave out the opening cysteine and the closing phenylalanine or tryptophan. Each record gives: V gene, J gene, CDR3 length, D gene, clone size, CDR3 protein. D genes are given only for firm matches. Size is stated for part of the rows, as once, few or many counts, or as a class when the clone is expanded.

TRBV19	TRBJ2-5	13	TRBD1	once	ASSLGGQIKETQY
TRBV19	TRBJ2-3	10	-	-	ASSMWVGTQY
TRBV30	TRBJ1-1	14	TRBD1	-	AWNRETGGLNTEAF
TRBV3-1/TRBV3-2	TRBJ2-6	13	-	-	ASSQRGSGANVLT
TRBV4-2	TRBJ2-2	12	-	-	ASSQDPTTGELF
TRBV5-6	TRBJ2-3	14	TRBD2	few	ASSQLAGASTDTQY
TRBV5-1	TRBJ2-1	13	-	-	ASSLARPDDNEQF
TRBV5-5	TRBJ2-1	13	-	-	ASSLYGGAENEQF
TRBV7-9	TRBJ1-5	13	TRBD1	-	ASSSTGGSNQPQH
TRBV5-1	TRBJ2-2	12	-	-	ASKLTLNTGELF
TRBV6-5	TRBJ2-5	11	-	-	ASSYRGMQTQY
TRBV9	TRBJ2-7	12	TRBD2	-	ASSLTGTSYEQY
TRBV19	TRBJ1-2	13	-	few	ASSTSQTVNYGYT
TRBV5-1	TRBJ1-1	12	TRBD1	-	ASSLGDRESGAF
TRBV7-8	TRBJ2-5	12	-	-	ASSFVTTQETQY
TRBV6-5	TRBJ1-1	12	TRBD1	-	ASRSPGQGPEAF
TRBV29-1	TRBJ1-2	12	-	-	SVGGPDGGYGYT
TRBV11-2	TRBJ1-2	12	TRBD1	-	ASSHTGTGFGYT
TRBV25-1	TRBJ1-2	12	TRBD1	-	ASSGGQGLDGYT
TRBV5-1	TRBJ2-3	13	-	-	ASSLSPFGTDTQY
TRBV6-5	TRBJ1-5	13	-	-	ASRRTVNSNQPQH
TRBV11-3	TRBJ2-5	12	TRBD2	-	ASSLVRGVETQY
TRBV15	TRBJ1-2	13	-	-	ATSRDIQGNYGYT
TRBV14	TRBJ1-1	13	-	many	ASSQVWGVNTEAF
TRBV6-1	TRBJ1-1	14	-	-	ASSDLRGLMNTEAF
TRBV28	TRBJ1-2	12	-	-	ASRTPVQAYGYT
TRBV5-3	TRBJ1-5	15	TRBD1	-	ARSLAGGGQGNQPQH
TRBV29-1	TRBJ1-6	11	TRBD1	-	SVRTGEGSPLH
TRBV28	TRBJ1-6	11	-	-	ASRWDGDSPLH
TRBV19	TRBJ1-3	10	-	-	ASTEPRNTIY
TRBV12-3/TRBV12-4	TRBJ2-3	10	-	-	ASSRDTDTQY
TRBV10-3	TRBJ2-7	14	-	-	AISPMTTGETYEQY
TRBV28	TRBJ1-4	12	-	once	ASGRTVPNEKLF
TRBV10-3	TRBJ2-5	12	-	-	AISHARDDRTQY
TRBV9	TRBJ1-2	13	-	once	ASSVSGTVSLGYT
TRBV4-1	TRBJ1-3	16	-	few	ASSQDSLVGYSGNTIY
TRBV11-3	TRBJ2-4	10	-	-	ASSLGVDIQY
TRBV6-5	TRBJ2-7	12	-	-	ASSRGRVGYEQY
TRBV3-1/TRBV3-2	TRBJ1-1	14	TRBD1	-	ASSQDMTGRPPEAF
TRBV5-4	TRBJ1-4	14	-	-	ASSLSIGTVGEKLF
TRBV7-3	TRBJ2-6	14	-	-	ASSLDGSSGANVLT
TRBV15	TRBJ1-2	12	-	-	ATSREETSYGYT
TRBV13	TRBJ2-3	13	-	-	ASSSGGRSTDTQY
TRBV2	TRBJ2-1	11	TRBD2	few	ASSGTSAWEQF
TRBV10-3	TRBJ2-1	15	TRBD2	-	AISGTSGGFSYNEQF
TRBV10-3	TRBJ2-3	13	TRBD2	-	AIRPSGGTQDTQY
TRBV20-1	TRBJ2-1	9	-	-	SASGNNEQF
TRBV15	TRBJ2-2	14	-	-	ATSRKDTSNTGELF
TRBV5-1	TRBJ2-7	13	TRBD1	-	ASSGRDRHSYEQY
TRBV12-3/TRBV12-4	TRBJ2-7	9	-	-	ASSSIYEQY
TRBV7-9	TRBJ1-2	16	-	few	ASSLMMGGGRNNYGYT
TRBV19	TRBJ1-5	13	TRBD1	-	ASNIRDRGHQPQH
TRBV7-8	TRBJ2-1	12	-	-	ASSLAARYNEQF
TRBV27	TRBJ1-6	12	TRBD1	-	ASTPGQGLRPLH